The sample holds many counts of the clone carrying this TCR beta chain. These data come from a study of T-cell reconstitution after alpha-beta-depleted transplantation in children. For TCRbeta, the library was prepared with unique molecular identifiers. TCRdb used MiXCR to reprocess the PCR reads, holding one entry per CDR3 protein. The sample lists around 200,000 distinct CDR3 sequences, 6% to 7% occurring once. Trimming cost V 9 bases and J 1 base, with 8 bases left between them. Germline V gene lookup returns CDR1 KGHDR and CDR2 SFDVKD. The CDR3 contains 12 residues. This receptor was taken from a human donor who donated a stem cell graft to a child with Wiskott-Aldrich syndrome. This specimen consisted of PBMCs from the stem cell graft donor, obtained from the stem cell graft. The chain employs TRBV24-1 and TRBJ2-5; D may correspond to TRBD1 or TRBD2 (5 bases each). In DNA, the CDR3 is TGTGCCACCGGGACCCCCCAAGAGACCCAGTACTTC. It yields the protein CATGTPQETQYF.